This passage covers 28 T cell receptor beta chains from one sample sequenced in a study of T cells in Graves' hyperthyroidism and ophthalmopathy. RNA transcripts yielded amplified TCR beta CDR3 regions. HTBI primers were the set used in a first-round RT-PCR of the TCR CDR3. TCRdb passed the multiplex PCR reads through MiXCR, listing each CDR3 protein once. The data show hundreds of thousands of distinct CDR3 sequences, roughly 46% seen once. Sequencing was performed on peripheral blood or thyroid tissue (not recorded which). The receptor source for this set is an adult man with Graves' disease, either hyperthyroidism or ophthalmopathy (not recorded which).

The V gene is TRBV7-9, the J gene TRBJ2-7; TRBD2 is a possible D gene (6 bases). V was clipped by 5 bases and J by 0 bases, with 14 bases between them. Germline loops: CDR1 SEHNR, CDR2 FQNEAQ (reference sequence). CDR3 length: 15 amino acids. The chain's CDR3 is CASSPKRGISYEQYF. CDR3 coding DNA: TGTGCCAGCAGCCCCAAACGGGGGATCTCCTACGAGCAGTACTTC.

This clonotype was observed many times. The chain employs TRBV5-1 and TRBJ1-2; D gene ambiguous. Germline V gene lookup returns CDR1 SGHRS and CDR2 YFSETQ. The CDR3 extends over 14 amino acids. The V and J ends lost 0 bases and 0 bases respectively, with 6 bases between them. The CDR3 is CASSLDSANYGYTF. DNA for the CDR3: TGCGCCAGCAGCTTGGACAGCGCTAACTATGGCTACACCTTC.

The chain has TRBV7-2 and TRBJ1-6; TRBD1 is a possible D gene (6 bases). CDR3 size: 15 residues. CDR1 is SGHTA, CDR2 FQGNSA, per germline. Between the trimmed V and J ends, which lost 5 bases and 14 bases, there was a span of 22 bases. CDR3 protein: CASSAQDSTDGSLHF. The CDR3 bases are TGTGCCAGCAGCGCGCAGGACAGTACCGACGGATCCCTCCACTTT. Combining the CDR3 with reference TRBV7-2 and TRBJ1-6 gives the whole variable domain GAGVSQSPSNKVTEKGKDVELRCDPISGHTALYWYRQSLGQGLEFLIYFQGNSAPDKSGLPSDRFSAERTGGSVSTLTIQRTQQEDSAVYLCASSAQDSTDGSLHFGNGTRLTVT.

This clonotype was counted a few times. The V gene is TRBV10-2, the J gene TRBJ2-5, with D possibly TRBD2 on 6 matching bases. The germline gives CDR1 WSHSY, CDR2 SAAADI. Trimming left V 4 bases short and J 2 bases short, with 14 bases between. The length of the CDR3 is 15 residues. The CDR3 protein is CASSVLLGGQETQYF. CDR3 DNA sequence: TGCGCCAGCAGTGTCTTGTTGGGGGGACAAGAGACCCAGTACTTC.

The V gene is TRBV25-1, the J gene TRBJ2-5; D perhaps matches TRBD2 (5 bases). The CDR3 covers 13 residues. CDR1 is MGHDK and CDR2 is SYGVNS in the germline V gene. The CDR3 DNA follows: TGTGCTAGATACGGGGATAAAGGGGAGACCCAGTACTTC. Amino acids: CARYGDKGETQYF.

This clonotype came up many times. The chain combines TRBV19 with TRBJ1-6; the match to TRBD1 covers 8 bases. Germline V CDR1 and CDR2: LNHDA, SQIVND (reference sequence). The CDR3 contains 13 residues. V lost 5 bases to trimming and J lost 10 bases; unmatched junction nucleotides: 4. The CDR3 region has the DNA TGTGCCAGTAGTGGACAGGGACACTCACCCCTCCACTTT. The encoded protein is CASSGQGHSPLHF.

The genes are TRBV19 and TRBJ1-1, with 9 nucleotides matching TRBD1. Germline assignment: CDR1 LNHDA and CDR2 SQIVND (reference sequence). The trim removed 4 bases at V and 6 bases at J, leaving 9 bases unmatched. The CDR3 has 15 residues. CDR3 in DNA: TGTGCCAGTAGTACTTATGGACAGGGGAAGTCTGAAGCTTTCTTT. This encodes CASSTYGQGKSEAFF. The full variable domain, rest sourced from reference TRBV19 and TRBJ1-1, is DGGITQSPKYLFRKEGQNVTLSCEQNLNHDAMYWYRQDPGQGLRLIYYSQIVNDFQKGDIAEGYSVSREKKESFPLTVTSAQKNPTAFYLCASSTYGQGKSEAFFGQGTRLTVV.

The chain combines TRBV6-9 with TRBJ1-2; D remains ambiguous. This CDR3 spans 13 amino acids. V was trimmed by 5 bases and J by 4 bases, leaving 11 bases between them. Germline V gives CDR1 MNHGY, CDR2 SVAAGI. The CDR3 bases are TGTGCCAGCAGTGAATTCGGGAGCTATGGCTACACCTTC. Translation: CASSEFGSYGYTF.

The gene calls are TRBV10-1 and TRBJ2-2; no firm D call. Trimming removed 0 bases at V and 5 bases at J, with 16 bases between. Germline V gene data show CDR1 as WNHNN and CDR2 as SYGVQD (reference sequence). The CDR3 sequence is 17 residues long. CDR3 region: CASSESRAPSRTGELFF. The DNA of the CDR3 is TGCGCCAGCAGTGAGTCACGAGCCCCGTCACGGACCGGGGAGCTGTTTTTT.

This clonotype was detected only a few times. This chain uses TRBV5-1 with TRBJ1-3, with no clear D. V lost 0 bases, J lost 3 bases, and 4 bases lay in between. CDR1 is SGHRS, CDR2 YFSETQ, per germline. This CDR3 has 13 residues. CDR3 protein: CASSLGYGNTIYF. As DNA, the CDR3 is TGCGCCAGCAGCTTGGGGTATGGAAACACCATATATTTT. Filled out from reference TRBV5-1 and TRBJ1-3, the complete variable domain reads KAGVTQTPRYLIKTRGQQVTLSCSPISGHRSVSWYQQTPGQGLQFLFEYFSETQRNKGNFPGRFSGRQFSNSRSEMNVSTLELGDSALYLCASSLGYGNTIYFGEGSWLTVV.

The chain joins TRBV29-1 to TRBJ1-2, with 7 nucleotides matching TRBD1. From germline, CDR1 is SQVTM and CDR2 ANQGSEA. Trimming took 7 bases from V and 0 from J; bases not matched to a gene: 5. The CDR3 has 13 residues. Written as DNA, the CDR3 is TGCAGCGGACTGGGACAGCCTAACTATGGCTACACCTTC. This encodes CSGLGQPNYGYTF.

Only a few counts were recorded for this clonotype. The genes are TRBV5-1 and TRBJ1-1; D is possibly TRBD1 (5 bases). V lost 4 bases and J 0 bases, leaving 13 bases between the germline ends. Germline-derived CDR1 and CDR2 are SGHRS and YFSETQ. The CDR3 has 15 residues. In DNA, the CDR3 is TGCGCCAGCAGCCCCGACAGTGGCATGAACACTGAAGCTTTCTTT. Translating it yields CASSPDSGMNTEAFF.

The chain is built from TRBV20-1 and TRBJ2-7; 10 bases align to TRBD2. Per germline, CDR1 DFQATT and CDR2 SNEGSKA (reference sequence). The CDR3 has 13 residues. V lost 7 bases, J lost 0 bases, and 3 bases stayed unmatched. This chain's CDR3 is CSVKRGGSYEQYF. Here the CDR3 DNA reads TGCAGTGTAAAGCGGGGGGGCTCCTACGAGCAGTACTTC.

The table lists this clonotype with a few counts. A much larger clone differs by one base, so this may be a read error. This sequence joins TRBV12-3 or TRBV12-4 and TRBJ1-2; TRBD1 aligns across 7 bases. With V trimmed by 6 bases and J by 4 bases, 5 bases remained unmatched. The CDR3 loop spans 13 amino acids. In nucleotides, the CDR3 is TGTGCCAGCAGCCAAACAGGGGTCTATGGCTACACCTTC. It yields the protein CASSQTGVYGYTF.

This rearrangement joins TRBV10-3 to TRBJ1-1; D possibly corresponds to TRBD1 (5 bases). This CDR3 has 14 amino acids. Trimming took 2 bases from V and 1 from J, leaving 8 bases between them. Looked up from germline, CDR1 is ENHRY and CDR2 is SYGVKD. CDR3 sequence (DNA): TGTGCCATCAGTGAGCGGACACGGAACACTGAAGCTTTCTTT. Its protein is CAISERTRNTEAFF.

With respect to this clonotype: The conserved phenylalanine or tryptophan normally closing the CDR3 is absent here, so this likely arose from a read error. It is unclear where the CDR3 begins or ends on the DNA, so no DNA is shown, and the CDR3 is as TCRdb lists it. The rearrangement joins TRBV10-3 to TRBJ1-4; TRBD1 is the table's D call, not checked against the DNA. Including both end residues, the CDR3 is 8 amino acids long. Germline-derived CDR1 and CDR2 are ENHRY and SYGVKD. The CDR3 sequence: CAISATGQ.

About this clonotype itself: A much larger clone lies one base from this, so it may be a read error. The chain recombines TRBV20-1 with TRBJ1-6; 8 bases align to TRBD1. Germline assignment: CDR1 DFQATT and CDR2 SNEGSKA (reference sequence). V lost 3 bases, J lost 6 bases, and 7 bases stayed unmatched. This CDR3 is built from 15 residues. CDR3 in DNA: TGCAGTGCTAGTGCTGGACAGGGCCGTAATTCACCCCTCCACTTT. Translated, it gives CSASAGQGRNSPLHF.

To note about this clonotype: A read error is likely here: a far larger clone is one base away. CDR3 coding DNA: TGTGCCAGCAGCTTTGGGGTCGAGCAGTACTTC. Translating it yields CASSFGVEQYF. V and J are TRBV5-5 and TRBJ2-7, with D unclear. Germline lookup yields CDR1 SGHKS and CDR2 YYEKEE (reference sequence). This CDR3 has 11 residues. V lost 2 bases to trimming and J lost 6 bases, with 6 bases between them.

The gene calls are TRBV11-2 and TRBJ2-3; the D is unclear. The CDR3 length is 13 residues. The ends were cut back, 5 bases at V and 5 bases at J, with 11 bases in the middle. The germline V gene encodes CDR1 SGHAT and CDR2 FQNNGV. Written as DNA, the CDR3 is TGTGCCAGCAGCCCGGCTAGGTTAGATACGCAGTATTTT. Translating it yields CASSPARLDTQYF.

Worth noting for this clonotype: A read error may explain this, as a much larger clone is one base away. The chain links TRBV2 to TRBJ1-1; D is uncertain. The CDR3 is 11 residues long. Germline assignment: CDR1 SNHLY and CDR2 FYNNEI. The CDR3 DNA sequence: TGTGCCAGCGACCTTAACATTGAAGCTTTCTTT. This encodes CASDLNIEAFF. Using reference TRBV2 and TRBJ1-1 for the parts outside the CDR3, the full variable domain is EPEVTQTPSHQVTQMGQEVILRCVPISNHLYFYWYRQILGQKVEFLVSFYNNEISEKSEIFDDQFSVERPDGSNFTLKIRSTKLEDSAMYFCASDLNIEAFFGQGTRLTVV.

This clonotype was counted between two and nine times. The chain combines TRBV7-3 with TRBJ2-5, with 11 bases aligning to TRBD2. V lost 5 bases, J lost 7 bases, and 12 bases stayed unmatched. The germline V gene encodes CDR1 SGHTA and CDR2 FQGTGA. The CDR3 is 16 residues long. The CDR3 here is CASSPLAGGPEVTQYF. Here the CDR3 DNA reads TGTGCCAGCAGCCCCTTAGCGGGGGGGCCGGAGGTGACCCAGTACTTC.

Only a few counts were recorded for this clonotype. The chain uses TRBV20-1 and TRBJ1-5; D is unresolved. V shed 7 bases and J shed 0 bases, with 13 bases lying between them. The V gene's germline CDR1 is DFQATT and CDR2 SNEGSKA (reference sequence). The length of the CDR3 is 14 residues. CDR3 in amino acids: CSVDGVNSNQPQHF. CDR3 coding DNA: TGCAGTGTGGACGGGGTCAATAGCAATCAGCCCCAGCATTTT.

The V gene is TRBV5-5, the J gene TRBJ1-5; the D gene is possibly TRBD1 (5 bases). This CDR3 has 17 amino acids. CDR1 and CDR2 (germline): SGHKS, YYEKEE (reference sequence). V shed 4 bases and J shed 0 bases, with 17 bases lying between them. The DNA for the CDR3 is TGTGCCAGCAGCCCCTCGACCAGGGTCTATAGCAATCAGCCCCAGCATTTT. Translating it yields CASSPSTRVYSNQPQHF.

V usage is TRBV11-2 and J usage is TRBJ2-5, with 10 bases fitting TRBD1. The germline gives CDR1 SGHAT, CDR2 FQNNGV. The CDR3 extends over 15 amino acids. V trimming: 5 bases; J trimming: 5 bases; junction bases outside the gene matches: 8. The DNA of the CDR3 is TGTGCCAGCAGCCTCGAGACAGGGGGCTTGGAGACCCAGTACTTC. Encoded protein: CASSLETGGLETQYF.

As concerns this clonotype: At one of its ends the junction is not consistent with the germline gene, which may arise from a read error. This chain connects TRBV7-9 to TRBJ2-7; D remains unclear. CDR3 length: 13 amino acids. CDR1 is SEHNR and CDR2 is FQNEAQ in the germline V gene (reference sequence). CDR3 in amino acids: CVSSPPATYEQYF. CDR3 DNA: TGTGTCAGCAGCCCTCCAGCTACCTACGAGCAGTACTTC.

This clonotype has at least ten counts. This chain joins TRBV5-1 and TRBJ1-1; D might be TRBD1 (5 bases). This CDR3 comprises 12 residues. The germline gives CDR1 SGHRS, CDR2 YFSETQ. V gave up 5 bases and J gave up 5 bases, with 10 bases separating them. The CDR3 DNA follows: TGCGCCAGCAGACAGGACGCGACTGAAGCTTTCTTT. Its protein product is CASRQDATEAFF. The variable domain in full, completed from reference TRBV5-1 and TRBJ1-1, reads KAGVTQTPRYLIKTRGQQVTLSCSPISGHRSVSWYQQTPGQGLQFLFEYFSETQRNKGNFPGRFSGRQFSNSRSEMNVSTLELGDSALYLCASRQDATEAFFGQGTRLTVV.

Note on this clonotype: An end of the junction does not agree with germline; a read error may underlie this. This sequence joins TRBV29-1 and TRBJ1-1; TRBD1 matches at 9 bases. Germline lookup yields CDR1 SQVTM and CDR2 ANQGSEA. The CDR3 is 9 residues long. This CDR3 reads CSVETGGGF. The CDR3 nucleotides are TGCAGCGTCGAAACAGGGGGCGGATTT.

This clonotype was seen a handful of times. Without the conserved terminal phenylalanine or tryptophan, this CDR3 likely stems from a read error. The rearrangement joins TRBV24-1 to TRBJ1-1; the match to TRBD1 covers 9 bases. CDR1 and CDR2 (germline): KGHDR, SFDVKD. CDR3 length: 15 residues. DNA of the CDR3: TGTGCCATCAGTGTCGGACAGGGGCTGAACACTGAAGCTTTCCTT. It is translated as CAISVGQGLNTEAFL.